The 3 T cell receptor beta chains listed next were all sequenced from one sample in a study of early T cells in non-severe SARS-CoV-2 infection. TCRdb reanalysed the 5' RACE reads using MiXCR and keeps one entry per CDR3 protein. The table has about 57,000 distinct CDR3 sequences, roughly 10% seen once. The sample was whole blood. All receptors derive from an adult who was a healthcare worker with PCR-confirmed SARS-CoV-2 infection or an uninfected control (not recorded which).

This clonotype was counted at least ten times. At one end, the junction sequence differs from germline, possibly due to a read error. The V and J genes are TRBV6-1 and TRBJ2-4, with D perhaps matching TRBD1 or TRBD2 (6 bases each). CDR3 size: 16 residues. Germline-derived CDR1 and CDR2 are MNHNS and SASEGT. This CDR3 reads CASREEGGFTKNIQYF. CDR3 DNA sequence: TGTGCCAGCAGGGAAGAGGGGGGTTTCACCAAAAACATTCAGTACTTC.

This clonotype was recorded many times. The V gene is TRBV12-3 or TRBV12-4, the J gene TRBJ2-1, with TRBD1 as a possible D gene (5 bases). CDR3 size: 14 residues. Trimming cost V 4 bases and J 5 bases, with 12 bases left between them. CDR3 in amino acids: CASSWRQKDNEQFF. CDR3 bases: TGTGCCAGCAGTTGGCGACAGAAAGACAATGAGCAGTTCTTC.

This clonotype was counted at least ten times. This rearrangement joins TRBV20-1 to TRBJ2-1; TRBD1 might be the D (6 bases). The CDR3 has 14 amino acids. From germline, CDR1 is DFQATT and CDR2 SNEGSKA (reference sequence). V dropped 4 bases and J dropped 9 bases, with 19 bases sitting between them. This chain's CDR3 is CSATPTVGAIEQFF. CDR3 nucleotides: TGCAGTGCTACCCCAACGGTGGGGGCGATTGAGCAGTTCTTC.